The rows below give T cell receptor beta chains drawn from one sample of a study of response to subunit inactivated influenza vaccine. Using its own MiXCR run on the RT-PCR reads, TCRdb lists one record per CDR3 protein. The repertoire holds about 530,000 distinct CDR3 sequences, 10% to 15% seen once, with 10% to 13% in the top ten. Here the sequenced sample was PBMCs from blood, taken on the day of vaccination. These receptors were taken from a man aged 45-65 years who received an inactivated influenza vaccine. Both conserved end residues are part of each CDR3. The D gene is left open where the match is weak. Not all rows give a size; the values are once, few, many and, for expanded clones, a class.

clone_size j_call v_call d_call cdr3_nt cdr3_aa
few TRBJ2-1 TRBV10-3 . TGTGCCATCAGTGAATCCCGACAGGAGTGGGCCTACAATGAGCAGTTCTTC CAISESRQEWAYNEQFF
. TRBJ1-2 TRBV7-2 . TGTGCCAGCAGCTTAGATTCAGGGAACTATGGCTACACCTTC CASSLDSGNYGYTF
few TRBJ2-3 TRBV5-1 TRBD2 TGCGCCAGCAGCTTGGCCGGGACTAGCGGGGGGGCAAATACGCAGTATTTT CASSLAGTSGGANTQYF
. TRBJ1-1 TRBV28 TRBD1 TGTGCCAGCAGGAATTTGGGCAGGGGGCTAATGAACACTGAAGCTTTCTTT CASRNLGRGLMNTEAFF
. TRBJ2-2 TRBV5-6 . TGTGCCAGCAGCATCCGGACGGACGCGAGGTACACCGGGGAGCTGTTTTTT CASSIRTDARYTGELFF
many TRBJ2-2 TRBV5-6 . TGTGCCAGCAGCTTCTCCTCCCCCGGGGAGCTGTTTTTT CASSFSSPGELFF
. TRBJ2-3 TRBV14 . TGTGCCAGCAGCGATGTGGCGGGCAGGGGATTTACAGATACGCAGTATTTT CASSDVAGRGFTDTQYF
few TRBJ2-6 TRBV10-3 TRBD1 TGTGCCATCAGTGTCGGGACAGGGAACTCTGGGGCCAACGTCCTGACTTTC CAISVGTGNSGANVLTF
few TRBJ2-5 TRBV4-2 TRBD1 TGTGCCAGCAGCCAAGATCCCCAGGGGGCTGTGGAGACCCAGTACTTC CASSQDPQGAVETQYF
. TRBJ2-2 TRBV5-6 . TGTGCCAGCAGCTTGATCTCCCCGAACACCGGGGAGCTGTTTTTT CASSLISPNTGELFF
few TRBJ2-5 TRBV7-8 . TGTGCCAGCAGCTTAGGGCTACGGACCGCGGTCCGGGAGACCCAGTACTTC CASSLGLRTAVRETQYF
few TRBJ2-4 TRBV21-1 . TGTGCCAGCAGCGCCCTAAGGGGGAAATTAGCCAAAAACATTCAGTACTTC CASSALRGKLAKNIQYF
few TRBJ2-3 TRBV4-2 TRBD2 TGTGCCAGCAGCCCTACACCGCTCGGGACTAGCGGAGGGACAGATACGCAGTATTTT CASSPTPLGTSGGTDTQYF
few TRBJ2-1 TRBV12-3/TRBV12-4 TRBD2 TGTGCCAGCAGGAGGGGACTAGCGGGTGAGCAGTTCTTC CASRRGLAGEQFF
many TRBJ1-6 TRBV6-1 . TGTGCCAGCATGGAGGGAGCGAATTCACCCCTCCACTTT CASMEGANSPLHF
few TRBJ2-3 TRBV5-1 . TGCGCCAGCAGCCCAAGGGCGGGCACAGATACGCAGTATTTT CASSPRAGTDTQYF